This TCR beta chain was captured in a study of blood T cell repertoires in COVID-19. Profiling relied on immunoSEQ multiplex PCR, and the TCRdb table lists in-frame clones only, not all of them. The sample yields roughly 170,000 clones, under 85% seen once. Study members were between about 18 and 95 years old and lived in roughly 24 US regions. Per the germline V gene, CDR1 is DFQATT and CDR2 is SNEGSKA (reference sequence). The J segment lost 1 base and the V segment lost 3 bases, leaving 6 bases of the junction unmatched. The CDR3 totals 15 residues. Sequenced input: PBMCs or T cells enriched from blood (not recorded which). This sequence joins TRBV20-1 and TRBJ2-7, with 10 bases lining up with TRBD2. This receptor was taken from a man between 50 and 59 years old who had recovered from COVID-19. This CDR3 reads CSASNPAGGSYEQYF. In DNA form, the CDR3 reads TGCAGTGCTAGTAACCCAGCGGGGGGGTCCTACGAGCAGTACTTC.